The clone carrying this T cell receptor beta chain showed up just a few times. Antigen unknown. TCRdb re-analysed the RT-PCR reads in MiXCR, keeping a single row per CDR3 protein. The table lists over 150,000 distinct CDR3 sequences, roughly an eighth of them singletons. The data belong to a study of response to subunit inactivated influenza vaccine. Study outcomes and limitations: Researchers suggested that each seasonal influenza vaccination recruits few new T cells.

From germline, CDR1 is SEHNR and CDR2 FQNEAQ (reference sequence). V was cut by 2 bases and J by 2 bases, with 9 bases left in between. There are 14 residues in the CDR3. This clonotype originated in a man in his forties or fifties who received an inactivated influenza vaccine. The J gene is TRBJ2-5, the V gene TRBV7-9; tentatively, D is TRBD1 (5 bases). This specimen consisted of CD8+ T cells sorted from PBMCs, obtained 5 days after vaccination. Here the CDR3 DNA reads TGTGCCAGCAGCTTATTGGACACTCAAGAGACCCAGTACTTC. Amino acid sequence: CASSLLDTQETQYF.